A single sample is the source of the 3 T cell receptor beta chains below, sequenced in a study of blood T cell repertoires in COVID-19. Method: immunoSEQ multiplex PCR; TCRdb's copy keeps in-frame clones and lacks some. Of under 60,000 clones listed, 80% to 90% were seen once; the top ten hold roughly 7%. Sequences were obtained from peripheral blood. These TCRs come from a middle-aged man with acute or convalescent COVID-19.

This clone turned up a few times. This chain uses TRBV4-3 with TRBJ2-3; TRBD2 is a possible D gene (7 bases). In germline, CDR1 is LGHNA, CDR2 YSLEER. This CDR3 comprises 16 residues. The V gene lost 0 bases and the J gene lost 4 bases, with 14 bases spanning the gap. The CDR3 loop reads CASSQEGGGPADTQYF. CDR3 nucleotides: TGCGCCAGCAGCCAAGAAGGGGGGGGTCCTGCAGATACGCAGTATTTT.

CDR3 DNA sequence: TGTGCCAGCAGACAGGGAAATTCACCCCTCCACTTT. Translation: CASRQGNSPLHF. This chain uses TRBV6-6 with TRBJ1-6; possible D gene TRBD1, 6 bases. Germline V gives CDR1 MNHNY, CDR2 SVGAGI (reference sequence). The length of the CDR3 is 12 residues. V dropped 6 bases and J dropped 7 bases, with 7 bases sitting between them.

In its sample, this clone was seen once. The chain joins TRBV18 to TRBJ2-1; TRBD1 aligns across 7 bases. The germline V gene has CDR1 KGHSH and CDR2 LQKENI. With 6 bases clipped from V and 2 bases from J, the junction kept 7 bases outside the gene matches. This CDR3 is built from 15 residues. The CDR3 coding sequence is TGTGCCAGCTCCCTAGAGGGGGCCCCCTACAATGAGCAGTTCTTC. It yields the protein CASSLEGAPYNEQFF.